The 32 T cell receptor beta chains listed next were all sequenced from one sample in a study of shared clonotypes between healthy human individuals. This table comes from immunoSEQ multiplex PCR, and its TCRdb copy is limited to in-frame clones, with some not included. The sample lists fewer than 500,000 clones, over 60% occurring once. The sequenced material came from PBMCs. The source is a woman aged 40 to 50 in good health. Some clones in this sample may be carry-over from other donors' samples.

J is TRBJ2-2 and V is TRBV19; weak D call: TRBD2 (5 bases). The CDR3 extends over 15 amino acids. CDR1 LNHDA and CDR2 SQIVND come from the germline V gene (reference sequence). V was pared by 2 bases and J by 4 bases, with 11 bases between. The CDR3 here is CASSIPLAGTGELFF. The CDR3 coding sequence is TGTGCCAGTAGTATACCGTTGGCGGGCACCGGGGAGCTGTTTTTT.

This clone appeared a single time. The gene calls are TRBV5-6 and TRBJ1-1, with D possibly matching TRBD1 (6 bases). The germline V gene has CDR1 SGHDT and CDR2 YYEEEE. V dropped 7 bases and J dropped 6 bases, with 19 bases sitting between them. The length of the CDR3 is 14 residues. CDR3 region: CASQPGQTFPEAFF. As DNA, the CDR3 is TGTGCCAGCCAACCGGGACAAACTTTCCCTGAAGCTTTCTTT.

The chain uses TRBV10-3 and TRBJ2-2; TRBD1 might be the D (5 bases). CDR3 length: 13 residues. Germline assignment: CDR1 ENHRY and CDR2 SYGVKD. The V and J ends lost 3 bases and 7 bases respectively, with 9 bases between them. CDR3 sequence: CAISEAGYGELFF. CDR3 bases: TGTGCCATCAGTGAAGCAGGGTACGGGGAGCTGTTTTTT.

The chain is built from TRBV5-1 and TRBJ2-7, with TRBD2 as a possible D gene (7 bases). From germline, CDR1 is SGHRS and CDR2 YFSETQ. Deletions cut 3 bases from V and 2 bases from J, with 21 bases between. This CDR3 region has 17 residues. CDR3 residues: CASSWGPGQRGTYEQYF. CDR3 DNA sequence: TGCGCCAGCAGCTGGGGGCCGGGGCAGCGGGGAACCTACGAGCAGTACTTC.

Remarks on this clone: The identical CDR3 is also encoded by other nucleotide sequences in the sample. This chain links TRBV6-5 with TRBJ1-5, with unresolved D. CDR1 is MNHEY, CDR2 SVGAGI, per germline. Trimming stripped 0 bases from V and 4 bases from J, with 4 bases between. CDR3 size: 13 residues. CDR3 in DNA: TGTGCCAGCAGTTACTCGTGGAATCAGCCCCAGCATTTT. Protein sequence: CASSYSWNQPQHF.

This clone was detected only once. The CDR3 loop is CASSSPANNQPQHF. The CDR3 nucleotides read TGTGCCAGCAGCTCCCCCGCGAACAATCAGCCCCAGCATTTT. The chain has TRBV7-2 and TRBJ1-5; unclear D gene. Germline assignment: CDR1 SGHTA and CDR2 FQGNSA. V lost 4 bases, J lost 3 bases, and 10 bases lay in between. CDR3 length equals 14 residues.

V usage is TRBV6-1 and J usage is TRBJ1-2; D gene unclear. V lost 6 bases, J lost 13 bases, and 12 bases lay in between. Germline CDR1 reads MNHNS; CDR2 reads SASEGT. This CDR3 region has 10 residues. The CDR3 nucleotides read TGTGCCAGCAGCCGGACTGAGTCCACCTTC. It is translated as CASSRTESTF.

The CDR3 spells CASSLRTAVTNTGELFF. The CDR3 region has the DNA TGTGCCAGCAGCTTACGGACAGCGGTAACGAACACCGGGGAGCTGTTTTTT. The V gene is TRBV7-9, the J gene TRBJ2-2; TRBD1 is a possible D gene (6 bases). Trimming stripped 2 bases from V and 0 bases from J, with 13 bases between. Germline CDR1 and CDR2: SEHNR and FQNEAQ (reference sequence). CDR3 length equals 17 residues. The whole variable domain, remainder taken from reference TRBV7-9 and TRBJ2-2, is DTGVSQNPRHKITKRGQNVTFRCDPISEHNRLYWYRQTLGQGPEFLTYFQNEAQLEKSRLLSDRFSAERPKGSFSTLEIQRTEQGDSAMYLCASSLRTAVTNTGELFFGEGSRLTVL.

The chain couples TRBV15 to TRBJ1-1; tentative D call: TRBD1 (6 bases). The CDR3 sequence is 16 residues long. Germline V lookup: CDR1 LNHNV, CDR2 YYDKDF (reference sequence). V was clipped by 2 bases and J by 0 bases, with 13 bases between them. CDR3 DNA: TGTGCCACCAGCAGATGGGGTGGGGGCCTGAACACTGAAGCTTTCTTT. Translating gives CATSRWGGGLNTEAFF.

The chain uses TRBV7-8 and TRBJ1-5; a possible D gene is TRBD1 (5 bases). Germline lookup yields CDR1 SGHVS and CDR2 FQNEAQ. V shed 2 bases and J shed 0 bases, with 8 bases lying between them. This CDR3 has 15 residues. The chain's CDR3 is CASSLTGLSNQPQHF. DNA for the CDR3: TGTGCCAGCAGCTTAACAGGCCTTAGCAATCAGCCCCAGCATTTT. The variable domain in full, completed from reference TRBV7-8 and TRBJ1-5, reads GAGVSQSPRYKVAKRGQDVALRCDPISGHVSLFWYQQALGQGPEFLTYFQNEAQLDKSGLPSDRFFAERPEGSVSTLKIQRTQQEDSAVYLCASSLTGLSNQPQHFGDGTRLSIL.

There are a few counts of this clone. This chain joins TRBV6-5 and TRBJ2-1; D not certain. The germline V and J ends were trimmed by 0 bases and 7 bases, with 16 bases remaining between them. CDR3 size: 16 residues. Germline V gene sequence: CDR1 MNHEY, CDR2 SVGAGI. This chain's CDR3 is CASSYSSTKGENEQFF. In DNA form, the CDR3 reads TGTGCCAGCAGTTACTCGTCAACTAAGGGTGAGAATGAGCAGTTCTTC.

This chain connects TRBV7-9 to TRBJ1-2; D may be TRBD1 (6 bases). V was cut by 3 bases and J by 11 bases, with 22 bases left in between. CDR3 length: 15 residues. Germline V gene lookup returns CDR1 SEHNR and CDR2 FQNEAQ (reference sequence). The CDR3 region has the DNA TGTGCCAGCAGCTTCAGGGGTAGGGGCGCAAGTAGGTACACCTTC. Its protein is CASSFRGRGASRYTF.

V and J are TRBV4-2 and TRBJ1-1; D call uncertain. Germline V CDR1 and CDR2: LGHNA, YNFKEQ. The CDR3 contains 14 residues. The V and J ends lost 5 bases and 3 bases respectively, with 13 bases between them. The CDR3 bases are TGTGCCAGCAGCAATATCGTGGTTGACACTGAAGCTTTCTTT. Translated: CASSNIVVDTEAFF.

The rearrangement uses TRBV7-3 and TRBJ2-1; a weak D match, TRBD2 (6 bases). Germline V gene data show CDR1 as SGHTA and CDR2 as FQGTGA. V was shortened by 1 base and J by 5 bases, with 12 bases between the two germline ends. This CDR3 has 15 amino acids. The CDR3 sequence: CASSLNSGADNEQFF. The DNA for the CDR3 is TGTGCCAGCAGCTTAAATTCGGGAGCGGACAATGAGCAGTTCTTC.

Of note for this clone: Other nucleotide sequences from this sample produce the same CDR3. The chain combines TRBV30 with TRBJ1-3, with D perhaps TRBD1 (5 bases). V was pared by 0 bases and J by 5 bases, with 8 bases between. CDR3 size: 13 residues. Per germline, CDR1 GTSNPN and CDR2 SVGIG (reference sequence). CDR3 sequence reads: CAWSVGLRNTIYF. The CDR3 DNA is TGTGCCTGGAGTGTGGGACTTAGAAACACCATATATTTT.

This clone has a single count. A much bigger clone sits one base away, suggesting this may be a read error. The chain has TRBV6-5 and TRBJ2-1; 10 bases are a match to TRBD2. The germline CDR1 and CDR2 sequences are MNHEY and SVGAGI. This CDR3 is built from 15 residues. The V segment lost 4 bases and the J segment 0 bases; nucleotides outside the gene matches: 0. CDR3 residues: CASSSSGSSYNEQFF. Here the CDR3 DNA reads TGTGCCAGCAGTTCTAGCGGGAGCTCCTACAATGAGCAGTTCTTC.

As to this clone: This may come from a read error, since a much larger clone is one base off. The gene calls are TRBV28 and TRBJ1-4, with D unclear. The germline V and J ends were trimmed by 2 bases and 7 bases, with 2 bases remaining between them. Germline loops: CDR1 MDHEN, CDR2 SYDVKM. This CDR3 has 11 amino acids. CDR3 sequence reads: CASSLSEKLFF. Written as DNA, the CDR3 is TGTGCCAGCAGTTTAAGTGAAAAACTGTTTTTT.

V and J are TRBV7-8 and TRBJ1-2; tentatively, D is TRBD1 (5 bases). The CDR3 consists of 14 residues. The ends were cut back, 5 bases at V and 4 bases at J, with 14 bases in the middle. The germline CDR1 and CDR2 sequences are SGHVS and FQNEAQ. CDR3 nucleotides: TGTGCCAGCAGCCCGGTTGGAGACAGCTATGGCTACACCTTC. It specifies CASSPVGDSYGYTF. Full variable domain (remainder filled in from reference TRBV7-8 and TRBJ1-2): GAGVSQSPRYKVAKRGQDVALRCDPISGHVSLFWYQQALGQGPEFLTYFQNEAQLDKSGLPSDRFFAERPEGSVSTLKIQRTQQEDSAVYLCASSPVGDSYGYTFGSGTRLTVV.

The chain employs TRBV6-5 and TRBJ2-2; weak D call: TRBD1 (5 bases). This CDR3 has 13 residues. Trimming shortened V by 8 bases and J by 1 base, and 8 bases separated the two germline ends. Germline assignment: CDR1 MNHEY and CDR2 SVGAGI. The CDR3 DNA reads as TGTGCCAGCTTGGACATGAACACCGGGGAGCTGTTTTTT. Its translation: CASLDMNTGELFF.

The genes are TRBV5-1 and TRBJ2-2; D unclear. V was clipped by 4 bases and J by 4 bases, with 11 bases between them. Germline values: CDR1 SGHRS, CDR2 YFSETQ. CDR3 size: 14 residues. CDR3 nucleotides: TGCGCCAGCAGCCCGTGGGGTCTCACCGGGGAGCTGTTTTTT. It codes for CASSPWGLTGELFF.

The chain joins TRBV6-1 to TRBJ2-3; D ambiguous. Germline V CDR1 and CDR2: MNHNS, SASEGT. The length of the CDR3 is 14 residues. Trimming left V 8 bases short and J 2 bases short, with 14 bases between. CDR3 coding DNA: TGTGCCAGCCTCCTCGGCACAGTCACAGATACGCAGTATTTT. Translation: CASLLGTVTDTQYF.

The CDR3 DNA follows: TGTGCCAGCAGCCGGGGGGCAGATACGCAGTATTTT. It specifies CASSRGADTQYF. V usage is TRBV7-4 and J usage is TRBJ2-3; 7 bases align to TRBD2. The V and J ends lost 5 bases and 4 bases, in that order; junction bases with no gene match: 0. Per the germline V gene, CDR1 is SGHVT and CDR2 is SQSDAQ. CDR3 length: 12 amino acids.

The chain carries TRBV7-9 and TRBJ2-1; 8 bases map to TRBD2. Unmatched junction bases numbered 1, after V lost 1 base and J lost 8 bases. CDR3 length equals 13 residues. The germline V gene has CDR1 SEHNR and CDR2 FQNEAQ (reference sequence). CDR3 loop: CASSLGLAHEQFF. The CDR3 DNA is TGTGCCAGCAGCTTAGGACTAGCGCATGAGCAGTTCTTC.

Note on this clone: The limits of the CDR3 on the DNA are not certain, so only TCRdb's listed CDR3 is given. The V and J genes are TRBV7-3 and TRBJ2-5; TRBD2, the table's D call, lacks a check against the DNA. Counting both end residues, the CDR3 totals 14 amino acids. Germline V gives CDR1 SGHTA, CDR2 FQGTGA. The CDR3 sequence is CASSFGSGDKTQYF.

This clone was counted only a few times. J is TRBJ2-7 and V is TRBV19, with D unclear. The CDR3 is 14 amino acids. Germline V gives CDR1 LNHDA, CDR2 SQIVND (reference sequence). V lost 4 bases to trimming and J lost 7 bases, with 17 bases between them. CDR3 in amino acids: CASSKTPVQTEQYF. DNA of the CDR3: TGTGCCAGTAGTAAGACTCCGGTACAGACTGAGCAGTACTTC.

The rearrangement links TRBV5-1 to TRBJ2-5; 11 bases line up with TRBD2. CDR1 and CDR2 from the germline V gene are SGHRS and YFSETQ. Unmatched junction bases numbered 4, after V lost 4 bases and J lost 2 bases. The CDR3 length is 15 residues. The CDR3 region is CASSSSSGGQETQYF. The CDR3 DNA reads TGCGCCAGCAGCAGTTCTAGCGGGGGGCAAGAGACCCAGTACTTC.

The genes are TRBV28 and TRBJ2-7; 8 bases are a match to TRBD2. The CDR3 is 16 residues long. CDR1 and CDR2 (germline): MDHEN, SYDVKM. Trimming took 6 bases from V and 4 from J; bases not matched to a gene: 14. The CDR3: CASSPPPSGSIYEQYF. DNA for the CDR3: TGTGCCAGCAGCCCCCCCCCAAGCGGGAGCATTTACGAGCAGTACTTC. Using reference TRBV28 and TRBJ2-7 for the parts outside the CDR3, the full variable domain is DVKVTQSSRYLVKRTGEKVFLECVQDMDHENMFWYRQDPGLGLRLIYFSYDVKMKEKGDIPEGYSVSREKKERFSLILESASTNQTSMYLCASSPPPSGSIYEQYFGPGTRLTVT.

This clone was seen a single time. The chain carries TRBV9 and TRBJ2-1; TRBD2 might be the D (6 bases). Germline CDR1 and CDR2: SGDLS and YYNGEE. This CDR3 region has 15 residues. Trimming stripped 0 bases from V and 10 bases from J, with 17 bases between. CDR3 in amino acids: CASSVGLDSAREQFF. CDR3 in DNA: TGTGCCAGCAGCGTAGGACTAGATTCTGCGAGAGAGCAGTTCTTC. Full variable domain (outside the CDR3, taken from reference TRBV9 and TRBJ2-1): DSGVTQTPKHLITATGQRVTLRCSPRSGDLSVYWYQQSLDQGLQFLIQYYNGEERAKGNILERFSAQQFPDLHSELNLSSLELGDSALYFCASSVGLDSAREQFFGPGTRLTVL.

This chain uses TRBV4-2 with TRBJ2-5; 13 nucleotides line up with TRBD2. This CDR3 region has 20 residues. V shed 1 base, J shed 10 bases, and the junction held 21 bases outside the gene matches. From germline, CDR1 is LGHNA and CDR2 YNFKEQ. The CDR3 DNA is TGTGCCAGCAGCCAAGGTGGACTAGCGGGAGTAGCAGGGGTGTCGTGGCGCCAGTACTTC. It encodes CASSQGGLAGVAGVSWRQYF.

The rearrangement uses TRBV10-3 and TRBJ2-6, with 7 positions matching TRBD2. After removal of 0 bases from V and 2 bases from J, the junction contained 1 base not matched to a gene. Germline V lookup: CDR1 ENHRY, CDR2 SYGVKD. The CDR3 runs to 16 residues. Here the CDR3 reads CAISESSGAGANVLTF. The CDR3 region has the DNA TGTGCCATCAGTGAGTCGAGCGGGGCTGGGGCCAACGTCCTGACTTTC.

V usage is TRBV29-1 and J usage is TRBJ2-6; unclear D gene. Trimming removed 4 bases from V and 3 bases from J, with 4 bases in between. Germline V gene sequence: CDR1 SQVTM, CDR2 ANQGSEA. The CDR3 extends over 12 amino acids. The CDR3 DNA follows: TGCAGCGTTGTAAGTGGGGCCAACGTCCTGACTTTC. Its protein is CSVVSGANVLTF.

The chain recombines TRBV6-5 with TRBJ2-2; 9 bases match TRBD1. The CDR3 runs to 15 residues. Trimming took 6 bases from V and 2 from J; bases not matched to a gene: 4. The germline V gene encodes CDR1 MNHEY and CDR2 SVGAGI. This CDR3 reads CASRDRGFNTGELFF. The CDR3 region has the DNA TGTGCCAGCAGAGACAGGGGGTTTAACACCGGGGAGCTGTTTTTT.